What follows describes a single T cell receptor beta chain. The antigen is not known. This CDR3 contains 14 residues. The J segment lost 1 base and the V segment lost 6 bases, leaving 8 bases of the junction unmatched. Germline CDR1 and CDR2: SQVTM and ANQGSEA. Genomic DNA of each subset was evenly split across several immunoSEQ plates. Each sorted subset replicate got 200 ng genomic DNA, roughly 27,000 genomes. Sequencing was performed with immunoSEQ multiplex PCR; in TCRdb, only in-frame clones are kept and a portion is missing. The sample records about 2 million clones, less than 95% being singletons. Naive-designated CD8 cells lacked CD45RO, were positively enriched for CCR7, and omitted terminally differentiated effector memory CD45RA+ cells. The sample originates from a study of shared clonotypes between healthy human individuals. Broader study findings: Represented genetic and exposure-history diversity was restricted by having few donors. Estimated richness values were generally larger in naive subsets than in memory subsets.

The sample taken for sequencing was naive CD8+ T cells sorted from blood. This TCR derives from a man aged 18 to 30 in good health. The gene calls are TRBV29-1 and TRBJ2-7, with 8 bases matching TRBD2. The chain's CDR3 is CSVSGGAGSYEQYF. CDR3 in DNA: TGCAGCGTATCCGGGGGGGCCGGATCCTACGAGCAGTACTTC.